This T cell receptor beta chain came from a study of T cells after posttransplantation cyclophosphamide. Study results and caveats: Donor-recipient repertoire similarity was low at 1-2 months, rising over year one. Tissue-infiltrating T cells from skin or gut overlapped little with blood T cells.

Treatment was busulfan-fludarabine conditioning, a marrow graft, and cyclophosphamide on days +3 and +4. TCRdb keeps only in-frame clones here, not all; method: immunoSEQ multiplex PCR. The table has approximately 3,800 clones, about 81% seen once. As to this clone: Its specificity is unknown.

The CDR3 extends over 15 amino acids. Germline V CDR1 and CDR2: LNHDA, SQIVND (reference sequence). Trimming took 3 bases from V and 7 from J; bases not matched to a gene: 6. The source of this sequence is a female patient aged 50-65 years who received an allogeneic stem cell transplant from a related donor, was CMV-positive, and had no GVHD. Certain T cells may be donor cells from the graft. V gene TRBV19 combines with J gene TRBJ2-1; TRBD1 aligns across 10 bases. Sample: PBMCs, taken after an allogeneic stem cell transplant with post-transplant cyclophosphamide. The CDR3 sequence is CASSITGQGENEQFF. DNA of the CDR3: TGTGCCAGTAGTATTACAGGACAGGGGGAAAATGAGCAGTTCTTC.